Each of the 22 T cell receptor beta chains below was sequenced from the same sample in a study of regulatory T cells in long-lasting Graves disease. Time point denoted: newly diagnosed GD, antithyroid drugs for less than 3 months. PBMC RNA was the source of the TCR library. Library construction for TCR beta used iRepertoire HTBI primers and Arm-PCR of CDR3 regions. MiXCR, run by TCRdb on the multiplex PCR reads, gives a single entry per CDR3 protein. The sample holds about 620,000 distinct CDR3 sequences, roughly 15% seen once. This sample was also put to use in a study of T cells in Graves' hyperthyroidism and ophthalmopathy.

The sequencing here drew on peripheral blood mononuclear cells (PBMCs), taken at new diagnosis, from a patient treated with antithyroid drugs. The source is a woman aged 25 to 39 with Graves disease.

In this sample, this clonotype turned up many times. The CDR3 sequence is CASRETGTGSQPQHF. The CDR3 region has the DNA TGTGCCAGTAGAGAAACCGGGACAGGTAGTCAGCCCCAGCATTTT. The chain has TRBV19 and TRBJ1-5, with 8 nucleotides matching TRBD1. This CDR3 is 15 amino acids long. The germline V gene encodes CDR1 LNHDA and CDR2 SQIVND (reference sequence). Unmatched junction bases numbered 10, after V lost 6 bases and J lost 6 bases. The full variable domain, its missing parts supplied by reference TRBV19 and TRBJ1-5, is DGGITQSPKYLFRKEGQNVTLSCEQNLNHDAMYWYRQDPGQGLRLIYYSQIVNDFQKGDIAEGYSVSREKKESFPLTVTSAQKNPTAFYLCASRETGTGSQPQHFGDGTRLSIL.

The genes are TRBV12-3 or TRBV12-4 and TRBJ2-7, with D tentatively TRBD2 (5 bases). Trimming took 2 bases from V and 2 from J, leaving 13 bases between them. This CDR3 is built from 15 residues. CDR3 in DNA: TGTGCCAGCAGTTTAATGGGGAGACGAACCTACGAGCAGTACTTC. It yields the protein CASSLMGRRTYEQYF.

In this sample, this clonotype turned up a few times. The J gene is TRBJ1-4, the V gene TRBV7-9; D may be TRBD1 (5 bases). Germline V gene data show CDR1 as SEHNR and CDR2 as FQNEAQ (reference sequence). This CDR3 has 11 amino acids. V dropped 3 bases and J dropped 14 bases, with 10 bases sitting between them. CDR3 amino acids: CASSFLGDLFF. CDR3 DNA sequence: TGTGCCAGCAGCTTCCTGGGGGACCTGTTTTTT.

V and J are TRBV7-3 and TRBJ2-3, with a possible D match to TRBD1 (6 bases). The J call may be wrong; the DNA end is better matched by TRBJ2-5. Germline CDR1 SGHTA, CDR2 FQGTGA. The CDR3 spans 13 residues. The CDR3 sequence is CASSQGTDETQYF. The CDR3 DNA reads TGTGCCAGCAGCCAGGGGACCGACGAGACCCAGTACTTC.

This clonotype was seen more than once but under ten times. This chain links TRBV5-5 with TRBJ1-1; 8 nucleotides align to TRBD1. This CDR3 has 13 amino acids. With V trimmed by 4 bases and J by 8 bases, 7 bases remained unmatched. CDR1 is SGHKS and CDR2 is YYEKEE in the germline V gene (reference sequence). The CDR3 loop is CASSPGQGKEAFF. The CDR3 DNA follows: TGTGCCAGCAGCCCCGGACAGGGAAAGGAAGCTTTCTTT.

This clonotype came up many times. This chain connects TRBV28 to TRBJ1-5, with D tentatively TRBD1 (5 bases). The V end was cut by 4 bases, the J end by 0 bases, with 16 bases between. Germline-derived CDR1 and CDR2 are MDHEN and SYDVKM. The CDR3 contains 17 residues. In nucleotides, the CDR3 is TGTGCCAGCAGTTGGGACCAAATACCTTATAGCAATCAGCCCCAGCATTTT. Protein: CASSWDQIPYSNQPQHF.

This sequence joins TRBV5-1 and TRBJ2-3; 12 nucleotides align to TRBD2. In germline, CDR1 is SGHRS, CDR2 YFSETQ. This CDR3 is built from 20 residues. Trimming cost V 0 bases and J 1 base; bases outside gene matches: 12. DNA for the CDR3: TGCGCCAGCAGCTTGGTGTTACTAGCGGGAGGAGGTTTGGGCACAGATACGCAGTATTTT. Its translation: CASSLVLLAGGGLGTDTQYF.

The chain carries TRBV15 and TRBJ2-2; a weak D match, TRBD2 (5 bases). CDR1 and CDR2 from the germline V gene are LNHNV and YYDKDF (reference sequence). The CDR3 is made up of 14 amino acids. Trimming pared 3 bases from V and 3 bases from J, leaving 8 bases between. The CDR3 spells CATSRARDTGELFF. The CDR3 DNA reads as TGTGCCACCAGCAGGGCGAGGGACACCGGGGAGCTGTTTTTT.

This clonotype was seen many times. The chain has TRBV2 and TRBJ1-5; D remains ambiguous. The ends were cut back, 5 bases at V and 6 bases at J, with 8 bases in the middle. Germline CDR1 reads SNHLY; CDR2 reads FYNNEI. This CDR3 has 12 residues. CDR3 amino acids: CASSQTVQPQHF. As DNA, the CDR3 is TGTGCCAGCAGTCAAACCGTTCAGCCCCAGCATTTT.

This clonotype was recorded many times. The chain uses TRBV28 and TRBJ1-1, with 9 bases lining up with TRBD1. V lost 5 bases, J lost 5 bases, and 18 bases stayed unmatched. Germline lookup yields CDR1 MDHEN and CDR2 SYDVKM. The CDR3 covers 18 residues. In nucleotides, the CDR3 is TGTGCCAGCAGTCGTCCGGGACAGGGAATGGGGTTGTGGACTGAAGCTTTCTTT. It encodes CASSRPGQGMGLWTEAFF.

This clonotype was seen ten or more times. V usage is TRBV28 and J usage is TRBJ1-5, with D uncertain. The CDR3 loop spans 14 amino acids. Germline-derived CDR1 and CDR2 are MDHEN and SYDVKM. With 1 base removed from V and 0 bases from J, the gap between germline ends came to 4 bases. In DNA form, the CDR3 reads TGTGCCAGCAGTTTATACAGTAGCAATCAGCCCCAGCATTTT. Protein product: CASSLYSSNQPQHF.

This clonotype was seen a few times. The CDR3 sequence: CSAIITGLNSPLHF. For the CDR3, the DNA is TGCAGTGCCATCATTACAGGGCTAAATTCACCCCTCCACTTT. The chain carries TRBV20-1 and TRBJ1-6; tentative D call: TRBD1 (6 bases). Germline assignment: CDR1 DFQATT and CDR2 SNEGSKA (reference sequence). The CDR3 sequence is 14 residues long. The germline V and J ends were trimmed by 6 bases and 7 bases, with 16 bases remaining between them.

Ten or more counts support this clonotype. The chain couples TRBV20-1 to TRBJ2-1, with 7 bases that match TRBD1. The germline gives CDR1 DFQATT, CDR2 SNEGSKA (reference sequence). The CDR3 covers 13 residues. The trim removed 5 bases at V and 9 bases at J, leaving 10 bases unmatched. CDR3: CSAGRPGGSEQFF. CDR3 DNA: TGCAGTGCTGGACGGCCAGGGGGTAGTGAGCAGTTCTTC.

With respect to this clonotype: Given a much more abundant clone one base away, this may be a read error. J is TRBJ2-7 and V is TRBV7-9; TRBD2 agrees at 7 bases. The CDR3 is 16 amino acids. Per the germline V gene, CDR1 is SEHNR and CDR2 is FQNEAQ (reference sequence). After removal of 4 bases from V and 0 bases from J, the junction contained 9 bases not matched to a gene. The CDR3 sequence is CASSSRPGGGSYEQYF. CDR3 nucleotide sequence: TGTGCCAGCAGCTCACGACCGGGAGGCGGCTCCTACGAGCAGTACTTC.

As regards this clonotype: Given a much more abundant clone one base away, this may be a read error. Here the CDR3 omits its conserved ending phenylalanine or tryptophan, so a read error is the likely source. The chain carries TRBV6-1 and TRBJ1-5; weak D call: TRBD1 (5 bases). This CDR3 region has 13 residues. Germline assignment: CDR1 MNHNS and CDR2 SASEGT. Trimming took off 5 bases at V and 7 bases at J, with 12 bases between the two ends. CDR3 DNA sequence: TGTGCCAGCAGTCCTCAGGGAGACCAGCCCCAGCATCTT. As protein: CASSPQGDQPQHL.

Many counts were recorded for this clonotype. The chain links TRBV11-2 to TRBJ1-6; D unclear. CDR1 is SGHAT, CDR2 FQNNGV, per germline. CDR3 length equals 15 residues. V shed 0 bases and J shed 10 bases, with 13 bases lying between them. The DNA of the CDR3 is TGTGCCAGCAGCTTAGATCCCGGACTGAGGTCACCCCTCCACTTT. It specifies CASSLDPGLRSPLHF.

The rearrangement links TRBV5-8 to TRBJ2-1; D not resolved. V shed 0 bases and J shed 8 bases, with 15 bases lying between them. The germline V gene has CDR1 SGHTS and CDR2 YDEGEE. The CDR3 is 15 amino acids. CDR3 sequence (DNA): TGTGCCAGCAGCTTGGGGATACCCAGTCGGGATGAGCAGTTCTTC. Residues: CASSLGIPSRDEQFF.

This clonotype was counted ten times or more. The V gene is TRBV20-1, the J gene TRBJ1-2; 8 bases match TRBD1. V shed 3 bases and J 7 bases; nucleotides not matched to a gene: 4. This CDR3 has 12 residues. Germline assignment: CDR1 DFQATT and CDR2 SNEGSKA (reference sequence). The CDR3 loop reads CSARTGVGGYTF. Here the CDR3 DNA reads TGCAGTGCTAGGACAGGGGTGGGTGGCTACACCTTC.

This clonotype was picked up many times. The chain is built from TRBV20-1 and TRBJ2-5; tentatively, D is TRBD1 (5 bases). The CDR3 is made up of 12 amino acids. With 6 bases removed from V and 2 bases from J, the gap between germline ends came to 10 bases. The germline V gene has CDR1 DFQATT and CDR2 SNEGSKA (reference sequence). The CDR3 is CSAFQGQETQYF. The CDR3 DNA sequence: TGCAGTGCGTTCCAGGGACAAGAGACCCAGTACTTC.

CDR3 amino acids: CASTSRRGRVYGYTF. The CDR3 nucleotides read TGTGCCAGCACCTCAAGACGGGGAAGAGTCTATGGCTACACCTTC. The genes are TRBV6-1 and TRBJ1-2; D is unresolved. Germline assignment: CDR1 MNHNS and CDR2 SASEGT. V shed 7 bases and J shed 4 bases, with 19 bases lying between them. The CDR3 extends over 15 amino acids.

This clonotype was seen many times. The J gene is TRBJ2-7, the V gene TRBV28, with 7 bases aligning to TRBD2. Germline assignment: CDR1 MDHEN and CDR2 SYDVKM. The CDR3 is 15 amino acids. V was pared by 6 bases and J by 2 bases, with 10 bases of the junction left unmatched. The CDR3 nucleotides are TGTGCCAGCAGCCGTGGACTAGTGGGTACCTACGAGCAGTACTTC. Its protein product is CASSRGLVGTYEQYF. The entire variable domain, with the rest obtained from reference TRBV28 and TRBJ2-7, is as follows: DVKVTQSSRYLVKRTGEKVFLECVQDMDHENMFWYRQDPGLGLRLIYFSYDVKMKEKGDIPEGYSVSREKKERFSLILESASTNQTSMYLCASSRGLVGTYEQYFGPGTRLTVT.

CDR3 sequence: CASSSDKIAGGHYEQYF. CDR3 nucleotide sequence: TGTGCCAGTAGTTCTGACAAAATAGCGGGAGGACACTACGAGCAGTACTTC. The chain employs TRBV19 and TRBJ2-7, with 10 bases fitting TRBD2. V was pared by 5 bases and J by 3 bases, with 13 bases of the junction left unmatched. CDR3 length: 17 amino acids. CDR1 and CDR2 (germline): LNHDA, SQIVND (reference sequence).